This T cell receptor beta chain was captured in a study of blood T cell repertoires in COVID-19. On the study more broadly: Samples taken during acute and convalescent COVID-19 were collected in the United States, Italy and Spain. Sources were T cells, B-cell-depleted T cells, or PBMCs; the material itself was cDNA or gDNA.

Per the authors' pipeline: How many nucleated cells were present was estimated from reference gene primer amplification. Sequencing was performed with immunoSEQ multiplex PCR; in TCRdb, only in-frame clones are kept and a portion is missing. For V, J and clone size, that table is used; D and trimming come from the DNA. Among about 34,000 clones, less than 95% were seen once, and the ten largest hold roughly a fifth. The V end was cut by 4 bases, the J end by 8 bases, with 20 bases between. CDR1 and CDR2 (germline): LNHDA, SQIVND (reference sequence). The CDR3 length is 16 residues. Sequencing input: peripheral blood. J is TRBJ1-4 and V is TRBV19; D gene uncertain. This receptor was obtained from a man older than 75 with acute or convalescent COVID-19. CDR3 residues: CASSSSSVSSSEKLFF. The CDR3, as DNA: TGTGCCAGTAGTAGCTCGTCAGTGTCCTCGTCAGAAAAACTGTTTTTT.